This TCR beta chain stems from a study of blood T cell repertoires in COVID-19. Measured with immunoSEQ multiplex PCR; TCRdb has only the in-frame clones, and not every one. The profile shows about 200,000 clones, roughly 85% of them singletons. Trimming removed 5 bases from V and 0 bases from J; junction bases left unmatched: 5. CDR1 and CDR2 (germline): ENHRY, SYGVKD. The CDR3 is made up of 15 amino acids. The receptor was isolated from a man aged 60 to 75 with acute or convalescent COVID-19. The chain is built from TRBV10-3 and TRBJ2-7; TRBD2 matches at 9 bases. The sequencing sample was made of peripheral blood. CDR3 region: CAISPIAGDSYEQYF. As DNA, the CDR3 is TGTGCCATCAGTCCCATAGCGGGGGACTCCTACGAGCAGTACTTC.